The next 30 T cell receptor beta chains were all read from a single sample in a study of blood T cell repertoires in COVID-19. Using immunoSEQ multiplex PCR, the repertoire was profiled, and TCRdb retains in-frame clones only, with some absent. Of about 300,000 clones listed, 85% to 90% are singletons. The source material was peripheral blood. The receptor source for this set is a middle-aged man with acute or convalescent COVID-19.

This clone appeared a few times. J is TRBJ1-2 and V is TRBV12-3 or TRBV12-4, with D possibly being TRBD1 (5 bases). This CDR3 comprises 11 residues. In DNA form, the CDR3 reads TGTGCGAGTACGGGGGATAATGGCTACACCTTC. Translating it yields CASTGDNGYTF.

The V gene is TRBV4-1, the J gene TRBJ1-3; D unresolved. CDR1 and CDR2 from the germline V gene are MGHRA and YSYEKL. V lost 0 bases, J lost 0 bases, and 3 bases lay in between. The CDR3 has 14 amino acids. In nucleotides, the CDR3 is TGCGCCAGCAGCCAAGACCTCTCTGGAAACACCATATATTTT. Translated: CASSQDLSGNTIYF.

The chain links TRBV3-1 (or the pseudogene TRBV3-2) to TRBJ1-2; 7 positions match TRBD1. Per germline, CDR1 LGHDT and CDR2 YNNKEL (reference sequence). Trimming removed 5 bases from V and 8 bases from J; junction bases left unmatched: 17. CDR3 length equals 16 residues. CDR3 DNA: TGTGCCAGCAGCACCCACCAACAGGGGCCCGCAGGGGGCTACACCTTC. Encoded protein: CASSTHQQGPAGGYTF.

V usage is TRBV5-6 and J usage is TRBJ1-5; D possibly corresponds to TRBD1 (6 bases). CDR1 is SGHDT, CDR2 YYEEEE, per germline. The CDR3 is made up of 15 amino acids. Between the trimmed V and J ends, which lost 2 bases and 3 bases, there was a span of 12 bases. The CDR3 loop reads CASSFNRAHNQPQHF. The CDR3 nucleotides are TGTGCCAGCAGCTTTAACAGGGCCCACAATCAGCCCCAGCATTTT.

The chain recombines TRBV12-5 with TRBJ1-1; D possibly corresponds to TRBD1 (6 bases). Trimming left V 2 bases short and J 2 bases short, with 12 bases between. The CDR3 has 15 residues. Per the germline V gene, CDR1 is LGHNT and CDR2 is FRNRAP. The CDR3 reads CASGLYGGRNTEAFF. CDR3 DNA sequence: TGTGCTAGTGGTTTGTACGGGGGGCGAAACACTGAAGCTTTCTTT. The variable domain in full, with the rest retrieved from reference TRBV12-5 and TRBJ1-1, is DARVTQTPRHKVTEMGQEVTMRCQPILGHNTVFWYRQTMMQGLELLAYFRNRAPLDDSGMPKDRFSAEMPDATLATLKIQPSEPRDSAVYFCASGLYGGRNTEAFFGQGTRLTVV.

This clone has more than one count but fewer than ten. V and J are TRBV6-5 and TRBJ1-1; no firm D call. In germline, CDR1 is MNHEY, CDR2 SVGAGI. This CDR3 spans 13 amino acids. Trimming removed 2 bases from V and 3 bases from J, with 7 bases in between. The CDR3: CASSYREDTEAFF. CDR3 bases: TGTGCCAGCAGTTACAGGGAGGACACTGAAGCTTTCTTT.

There are a few counts of this clone. The chain is built from TRBV19 and TRBJ1-1; 7 bases are a match to TRBD1. The V gene's germline CDR1 is LNHDA and CDR2 SQIVND (reference sequence). The CDR3 runs to 16 residues. V lost 4 bases, J lost 2 bases, and 10 bases stayed unmatched. The CDR3 region is CASSSPPGTANTEAFF. As DNA, the CDR3 is TGTGCCAGTAGTAGCCCCCCCGGGACAGCTAACACTGAAGCTTTCTTT.

The chain is built from TRBV5-5 and TRBJ2-2; TRBD1 agrees at 10 bases. The CDR3 is made up of 16 amino acids. V trimming: 4 bases; J trimming: 5 bases; junction bases outside the gene matches: 8. Germline assignment: CDR1 SGHKS and CDR2 YYEKEE (reference sequence). The CDR3 nucleotides read TGTGCCAGCAGCGGGACCGGGACAGGGGCGACCGGGGAGCTGTTTTTT. Its protein product is CASSGTGTGATGELFF.

This chain connects TRBV19 to TRBJ1-1; D uncertain. CDR3 length: 11 residues. Trimming left V 4 bases short and J 6 bases short, with 6 bases between. Germline CDR1 and CDR2: LNHDA and SQIVND (reference sequence). CDR3 sequence (DNA): TGTGCCAGTAGTAGGGCAGCTGAAGCTTTCTTT. Translating gives CASSRAAEAFF. The complete variable domain, with remaining parts taken from reference TRBV19 and TRBJ1-1, reads DGGITQSPKYLFRKEGQNVTLSCEQNLNHDAMYWYRQDPGQGLRLIYYSQIVNDFQKGDIAEGYSVSREKKESFPLTVTSAQKNPTAFYLCASSRAAEAFFGQGTRLTVV.

The rearrangement joins TRBV2 to TRBJ1-2, with TRBD1 as a possible D gene (5 bases). The ends were cut back, 6 bases at V and 4 bases at J, with 9 bases in the middle. The CDR3 totals 12 residues. Germline V gene lookup returns CDR1 SNHLY and CDR2 FYNNEI. In DNA form, the CDR3 reads TGTGCCAGCAGAGACAGTATCTATGGCTACACCTTC. It encodes CASRDSIYGYTF. Variable domain in full (rest from reference TRBV2 and TRBJ1-2): EPEVTQTPSHQVTQMGQEVILRCVPISNHLYFYWYRQILGQKVEFLVSFYNNEISEKSEIFDDQFSVERPDGSNFTLKIRSTKLEDSAMYFCASRDSIYGYTFGSGTRLTVV.

The rearrangement uses TRBV9 and TRBJ2-3, with a tentative D call TRBD2 (5 bases). Per germline, CDR1 SGDLS and CDR2 YYNGEE. V shed 6 bases and J shed 2 bases, with 16 bases lying between them. This CDR3 is 15 amino acids long. Here the CDR3 reads CASNPPRTDTDTQYF. CDR3 DNA: TGTGCCAGCAACCCTCCACGGACTGACACAGATACGCAGTATTTT.

V usage is TRBV3-1 (or the pseudogene TRBV3-2) and J usage is TRBJ1-1; D is ambiguous. The germline CDR1 and CDR2 sequences are LGHDT and YNNKEL (reference sequence). The V end was cut by 5 bases, the J end by 3 bases, with 10 bases between. The CDR3 contains 13 residues. The CDR3 here is CASSLKGDTEAFF. In nucleotides, the CDR3 is TGTGCCAGCAGCTTGAAAGGAGACACTGAAGCTTTCTTT.

The chain carries TRBV7-3 and TRBJ1-3; D not certain. CDR3 size: 18 residues. Deletions cut 0 bases from V and 2 bases from J, with 17 bases between. The germline CDR1 and CDR2 sequences are SGHTA and FQGTGA. CDR3 amino acids: CASSLTHAVGAAGNTIYF. The CDR3 region has the DNA TGTGCCAGCAGCTTAACTCATGCCGTGGGAGCCGCTGGAAACACCATATATTTT.

J is TRBJ2-1 and V is TRBV11-2, with D perhaps matching TRBD2 (5 bases). The CDR3 sequence is 19 residues long. Germline assignment: CDR1 SGHAT and CDR2 FQNNGV. Trimming stripped 5 bases from V and 0 bases from J, with 23 bases between. CDR3 protein: CASSRRAPVRVSSYNEQFF. DNA of the CDR3: TGTGCCAGCAGCCGCAGAGCCCCCGTGAGGGTTAGCTCCTACAATGAGCAGTTCTTC.

V gene TRBV2 combines with J gene TRBJ1-2, with D possibly TRBD1 on 6 matching bases. Germline CDR1 reads SNHLY; CDR2 reads FYNNEI. The CDR3 is 14 residues long. Trimming took 3 bases from V and 5 from J, leaving 13 bases between them. The CDR3 sequence: CASSDGGRRYGYTF. DNA for the CDR3: TGTGCCAGCAGTGACGGGGGGCGTAGGTATGGCTACACCTTC.

The rearrangement joins TRBV4-1 to TRBJ2-5; possible D gene TRBD2, 6 bases. In germline, CDR1 is MGHRA, CDR2 YSYEKL. Trimming took 1 base from V and 7 from J, leaving 16 bases between them. The CDR3 is 15 amino acids. CDR3 DNA sequence: TGCGCCAGCAGCCAAGGGACTATCGAATCTGGGACCCAGTACTTC. This gives the protein CASSQGTIESGTQYF.

This clone was observed once. The chain uses TRBV7-3 and TRBJ2-1; 7 bases match TRBD2. J was trimmed by 2 bases and V by 2 bases; bases with no gene match: 3. The CDR3 has 15 residues. Per germline, CDR1 SGHTA and CDR2 FQGTGA. Written as DNA, the CDR3 is TGTGCCAGCAGCTTAGGGGGGGACGCCTACAATGAGCAGTTCTTC. The encoded protein is CASSLGGDAYNEQFF. The variable domain in full, completed from reference TRBV7-3 and TRBJ2-1, reads GAGVSQTPSNKVTEKGKYVELRCDPISGHTALYWYRQSLGQGPEFLIYFQGTGAADDSGLPNDRFFAVRPEGSVSTLKIQRTERGDSAVYLCASSLGGDAYNEQFFGPGTRLTVL.

V usage is TRBV11-1 and J usage is TRBJ1-5, with D uncertain. Per the germline V gene, CDR1 is SGHAT and CDR2 is FQDESV (reference sequence). V lost 6 bases, J lost 5 bases, and 14 bases lay in between. This CDR3 has 14 amino acids. CDR3 nucleotide sequence: TGTGCCAGCAGTCGAGGCGGCGGGGATCAGCCCCAGCATTTT. Its translation is CASSRGGGDQPQHF. The full variable domain, its missing parts supplied by reference TRBV11-1 and TRBJ1-5, is EAEVAQSPRYKITEKSQAVAFWCDPISGHATLYWYRQILGQGPELLVQFQDESVVDDSQLPKDRFSAERLKGVDSTLKIQPAELGDSAMYLCASSRGGGDQPQHFGDGTRLSIL.

The sample holds a few counts of this clone. The genes are TRBV19 and TRBJ1-5, with D possibly TRBD1 on 6 matching bases. The V end lost 4 bases, the J end lost 3 bases, and 13 bases lay between the germline ends. Per germline, CDR1 LNHDA and CDR2 SQIVND (reference sequence). The CDR3 has 15 residues. The CDR3 spells CASSTLDRSNQPQHF. The CDR3 DNA reads as TGTGCCAGTAGTACCTTGGACAGATCCAATCAGCCCCAGCATTTT.

In this sample, this clone turned up once. The V call is TRBV5-1, the J call TRBJ1-2; tentatively, D is TRBD1 (5 bases). This CDR3 spans 15 amino acids. Trimming left V 3 bases short and J 7 bases short, with 19 bases between. Germline-derived CDR1 and CDR2 are SGHRS and YFSETQ. The chain's CDR3 is CASSSPGQGMFGYTF. For the CDR3, the DNA is TGCGCCAGCAGCTCCCCCGGGCAGGGTATGTTTGGCTACACCTTC.

The gene calls are TRBV6-6 and TRBJ1-5; D gene ambiguous. Germline V lookup: CDR1 MNHNY, CDR2 SVGAGI (reference sequence). The CDR3 covers 13 residues. Trimming stripped 3 bases from V and 11 bases from J, with 14 bases between. CDR3 DNA: TGTGCCAGCAGTTATGATGGCCAAGGAGCCCAGCATTTT. This gives the protein CASSYDGQGAQHF.

The gene calls are TRBV10-3 and TRBJ1-4, with D perhaps matching TRBD1 (5 bases). Trimming took off 4 bases at V and 6 bases at J, with 9 bases between the two ends. The CDR3 runs 13 residues. Germline-derived CDR1 and CDR2 are ENHRY and SYGVKD. CDR3 sequence: CAISGGVYEKLFF. In DNA form, the CDR3 reads TGTGCCATCAGTGGGGGGGTCTATGAAAAACTGTTTTTT.

The chain carries TRBV11-2 and TRBJ2-7; TRBD1 agrees at 10 bases. Unmatched junction bases numbered 3, after V lost 3 bases and J lost 4 bases. The length of the CDR3 is 14 residues. Germline lookup yields CDR1 SGHAT and CDR2 FQNNGV. CDR3 bases: TGTGCCAGCAGCTTGGGACAGGGGCGTTACGAGCAGTACTTC. Protein: CASSLGQGRYEQYF.

The V and J genes are TRBV19 and TRBJ2-3; 8 bases match TRBD1. This CDR3 contains 15 residues. Trimming cost V 5 bases and J 6 bases; bases outside gene matches: 10. Germline lookup yields CDR1 LNHDA and CDR2 SQIVND (reference sequence). CDR3 DNA sequence: TGTGCCAGTAGTGCCCGTACAGGGGGGTTCGATACGCAGTATTTT. This encodes CASSARTGGFDTQYF.

CDR3 in amino acids: CASSVATGSLEQYF. DNA for the CDR3: TGTGCCAGCAGCGTAGCAACAGGGAGTCTCGAGCAGTACTTC. The chain uses TRBV9 and TRBJ2-7, with D possibly matching TRBD1 (6 bases). Per germline, CDR1 SGDLS and CDR2 YYNGEE. Trimming cost V 0 bases and J 6 bases, with 13 bases left between them. CDR3 length: 14 amino acids.

V gene TRBV19 combines with J gene TRBJ2-3; 9 bases are shared with TRBD2. The CDR3 sequence is 14 residues long. Unmatched junction bases numbered 2, after V lost 4 bases and J lost 3 bases. Per germline, CDR1 LNHDA and CDR2 SQIVND (reference sequence). CDR3 DNA sequence: TGTGCCAGTAGTAGCGGGGGGGGAACAGATACGCAGTATTTT. This gives the protein CASSSGGGTDTQYF.

The chain couples TRBV28 to TRBJ1-1, with 7 bases aligning to TRBD1. Germline V gene sequence: CDR1 MDHEN, CDR2 SYDVKM. This CDR3 spans 12 amino acids. The junction had 7 bases not matched to a gene; V was cut back by 5 bases and J by 10 bases. The CDR3 coding sequence is TGTGCCAGCAGTACCCTGACAGGGCGAGCTTTCTTT. Amino acids: CASSTLTGRAFF.

The chain employs TRBV7-8 and TRBJ2-5, with D perhaps TRBD2 (6 bases). CDR1 is SGHVS, CDR2 FQNEAQ, per germline. The CDR3 spans 17 residues. Trimming removed 4 bases at V and 5 bases at J, with 23 bases between. CDR3 DNA: TGTGCCAGCAGCTCTATGGCCCTGACTAGATCGTACGAGACCCAGTACTTC. Amino acids: CASSSMALTRSYETQYF.

J is TRBJ1-5 and V is TRBV19; D might be TRBD1 (6 bases). This CDR3 is built from 15 residues. Per germline, CDR1 LNHDA and CDR2 SQIVND (reference sequence). V lost 6 bases and J 0 bases, leaving 12 bases between the germline ends. This chain's CDR3 is CASSRTDYSNQPQHF. The CDR3 nucleotides read TGTGCCAGTAGCCGGACAGATTATAGCAATCAGCCCCAGCATTTT.

The CDR3 reads CASSYSAGQANTEAFF. DNA of the CDR3: TGTGCCAGCAGTTACTCAGCGGGACAGGCGAACACTGAAGCTTTCTTT. The chain recombines TRBV6-5 with TRBJ1-1, with TRBD1 matching over 8 bases. Germline lookup yields CDR1 MNHEY and CDR2 SVGAGI. After removal of 0 bases from V and 1 base from J, the junction contained 4 bases not matched to a gene. The length of the CDR3 is 16 residues.